The TCR beta chain under discussion was sequenced for a study of blood T cells in healthy people across ages. In regard to this clonotype: Antigen: not known.

In terms of origin and age, donors were healthy Caucasian individuals from Russia aged about 6 to 90. The CDR3 covers 18 residues. Germline CDR1 is MNHEY and CDR2 is SVGEGT. V lost 6 bases and J lost 4, with 24 bases in between. Findings of the study overall: While age rose, TCR beta diversity per million T cells dropped in a roughly linear way.

Primers used in a second PCR of roughly 6 to 11 cycles were a sample-barcoded 5' primer and a J-beta primer mix. With 12 random nucleotides, a template-switch adaptor tagged each individual cDNA molecule. TCRdb reprocessed the 5' RACE reads with MiXCR, giving one entry per CDR3 protein. This sample has 800,000 or so distinct CDR3 sequences; about 47% occur once, and the top ten carry around a sixth. The receptor was derived from a man older than 75 in good health. This rearrangement joins TRBV6-2 or TRBV6-3 to TRBJ1-4; D unclear. The specimen sequenced was blood. This chain's CDR3 is CASRSTTGKQLDNEKLFF. The CDR3 DNA reads as TGTGCCAGCAGATCTACCACGGGTAAACAGCTCGATAATGAAAAACTGTTTTTT.